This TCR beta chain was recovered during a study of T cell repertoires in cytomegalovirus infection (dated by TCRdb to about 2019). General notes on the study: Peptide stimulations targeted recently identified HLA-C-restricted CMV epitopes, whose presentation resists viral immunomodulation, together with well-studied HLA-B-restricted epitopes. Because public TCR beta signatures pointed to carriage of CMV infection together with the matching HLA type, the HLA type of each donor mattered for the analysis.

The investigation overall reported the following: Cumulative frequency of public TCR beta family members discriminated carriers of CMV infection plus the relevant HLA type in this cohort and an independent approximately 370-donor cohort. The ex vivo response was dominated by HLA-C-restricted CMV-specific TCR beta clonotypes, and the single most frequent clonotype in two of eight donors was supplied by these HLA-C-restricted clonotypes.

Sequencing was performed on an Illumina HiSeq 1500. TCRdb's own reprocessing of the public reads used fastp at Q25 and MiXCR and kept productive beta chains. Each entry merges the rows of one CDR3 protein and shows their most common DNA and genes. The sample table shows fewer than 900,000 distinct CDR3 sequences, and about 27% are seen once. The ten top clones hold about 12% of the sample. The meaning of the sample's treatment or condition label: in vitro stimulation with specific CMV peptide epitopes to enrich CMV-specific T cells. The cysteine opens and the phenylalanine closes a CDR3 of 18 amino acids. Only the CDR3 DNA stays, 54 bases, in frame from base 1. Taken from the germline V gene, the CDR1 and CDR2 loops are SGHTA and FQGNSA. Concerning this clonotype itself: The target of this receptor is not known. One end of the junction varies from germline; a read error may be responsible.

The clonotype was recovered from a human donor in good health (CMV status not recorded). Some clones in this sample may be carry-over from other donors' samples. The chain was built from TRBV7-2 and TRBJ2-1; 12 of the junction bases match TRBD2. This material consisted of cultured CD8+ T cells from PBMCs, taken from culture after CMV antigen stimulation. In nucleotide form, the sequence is TGTGCCAGGAGCTTCCTAGCGGGGGGGTCCCCCCCCTACAATGAGCAGTTCTTC. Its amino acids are CARSFLAGGSPPYNEQFF.